This record looks at one TCR beta chain sequence and its context. Germline V gene lookup returns CDR1 MNHEY and CDR2 SVGAGI. V gave up 6 bases and J gave up 6 bases, with 17 bases separating them. CDR3 length: 14 amino acids. This specimen comes from a study of OX40 agonist ivuxolimab in advanced cancers. The overall study: At doses from 0.01 to 10 mg/kg, patients were given intravenous ivuxolimab every 2 weeks.

TCRdb keeps only in-frame clones here, not all; method: immunoSEQ multiplex PCR. This table holds 95,000 to 150,000 clones, around 87% found once. The source material was CD4+ or CD8+ T cells sorted from blood, sampled in a trial of the OX40 agonist ivuxolimab. The chain recombines TRBV6-5 with TRBJ1-2; D is undetermined. The receptor was derived from an adult with an advanced solid tumor such as melanoma, head and neck, liver or kidney cancer. CDR3 sequence (DNA): TGTGCCAGCAGCGAACCCCGGGGTGTCAATGGCTACACCTTC. Translating it yields CASSEPRGVNGYTF.